This T cell receptor beta chain came from a study of cytomegalovirus exposure and HLA in healthy donors. Regarding the study as a whole: Researchers reported in a later analysis that common viral pathogens appeared linked to several top clusters.

As concerns this clone: What it binds is not known.

The CDR3 consists of 14 residues. Trimming pared 1 base from V and 7 bases from J, leaving 14 bases between. Germline-derived CDR1 and CDR2 are SGHRS and YFSETQ. PCR amplification relied on 60 Vbeta primers (plus 13 Jbeta primers). Measured with immunoSEQ multiplex PCR; TCRdb has only the in-frame clones, and not every one. This table holds approximately 150,000 clones, approximately 79% found once. Specimen: PBMCs. The clonotype comes from a woman between 25 and 40 years old in good health and CMV-seronegative. The chain is built from TRBV5-1 and TRBJ1-2, with D possibly TRBD1 on 5 matching bases. In DNA, the CDR3 is TGCGCCAGCAGCTTGTTGAGTCAGGGACTTGGCTACACCTTC. This translates into CASSLLSQGLGYTF.